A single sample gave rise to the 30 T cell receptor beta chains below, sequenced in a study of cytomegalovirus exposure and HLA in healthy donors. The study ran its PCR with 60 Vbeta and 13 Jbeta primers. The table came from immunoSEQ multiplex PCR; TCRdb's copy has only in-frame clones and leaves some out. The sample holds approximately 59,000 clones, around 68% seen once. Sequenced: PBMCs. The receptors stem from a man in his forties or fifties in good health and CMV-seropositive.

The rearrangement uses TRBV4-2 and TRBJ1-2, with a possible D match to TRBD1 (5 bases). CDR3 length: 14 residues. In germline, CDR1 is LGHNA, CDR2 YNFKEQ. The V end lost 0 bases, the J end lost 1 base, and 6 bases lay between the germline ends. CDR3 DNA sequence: TGTGCCAGCAGCCAAGACAGGGATAACTATGGCTACACCTTC. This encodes CASSQDRDNYGYTF.

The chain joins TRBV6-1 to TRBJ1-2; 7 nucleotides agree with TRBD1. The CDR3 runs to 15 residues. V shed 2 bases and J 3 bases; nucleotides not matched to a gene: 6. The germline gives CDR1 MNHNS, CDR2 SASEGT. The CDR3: CASSETPDRHYGYTF. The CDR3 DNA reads TGTGCCAGCAGTGAAACTCCGGACAGGCACTATGGCTACACCTTC.

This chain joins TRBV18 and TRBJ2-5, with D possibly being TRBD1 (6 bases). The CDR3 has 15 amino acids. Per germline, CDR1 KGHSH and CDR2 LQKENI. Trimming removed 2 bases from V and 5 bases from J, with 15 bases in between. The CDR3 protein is CASSPGSGVVETQYF. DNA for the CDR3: TGTGCCAGCTCACCAGGTTCAGGGGTTGTGGAGACCCAGTACTTC. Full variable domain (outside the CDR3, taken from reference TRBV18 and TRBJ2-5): NAGVMQNPRHLVRRRGQEARLRCSPMKGHSHVYWYRQLPEEGLKFMVYLQKENIIDESGMPKERFSAEFPKEGPSILRIQQVVRGDSAAYFCASSPGSGVVETQYFGPGTRLLVL.

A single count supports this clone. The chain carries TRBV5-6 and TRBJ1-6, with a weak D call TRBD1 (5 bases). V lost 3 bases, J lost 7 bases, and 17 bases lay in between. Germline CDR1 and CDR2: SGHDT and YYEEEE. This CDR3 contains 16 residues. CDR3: CASSSSRQGANSPLHF. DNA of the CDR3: TGTGCCAGCAGCTCAAGCAGGCAGGGCGCCAATTCACCCCTCCACTTT.

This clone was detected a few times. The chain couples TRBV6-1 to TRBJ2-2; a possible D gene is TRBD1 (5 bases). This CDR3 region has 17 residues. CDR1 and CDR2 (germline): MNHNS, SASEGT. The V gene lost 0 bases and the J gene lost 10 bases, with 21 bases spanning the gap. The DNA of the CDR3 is TGTGCCAGCAGTGAAGCGCTTTATGGCAGGGTAATGGTGGAGCTGTTTTTT. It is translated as CASSEALYGRVMVELFF.

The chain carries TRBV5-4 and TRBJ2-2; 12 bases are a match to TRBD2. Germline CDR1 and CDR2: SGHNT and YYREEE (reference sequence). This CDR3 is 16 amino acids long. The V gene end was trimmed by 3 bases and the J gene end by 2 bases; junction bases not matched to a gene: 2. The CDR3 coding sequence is TGTGCCAGCAGCTCGGGACTAGCGGGTAACACCGGGGAGCTGTTTTTT. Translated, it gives CASSSGLAGNTGELFF.

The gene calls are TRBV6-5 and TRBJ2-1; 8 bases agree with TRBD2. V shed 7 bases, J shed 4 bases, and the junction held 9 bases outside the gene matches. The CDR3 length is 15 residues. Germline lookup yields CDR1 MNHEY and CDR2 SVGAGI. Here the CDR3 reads CASTSPGLGYNEQFF. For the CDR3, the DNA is TGTGCCAGCACCTCACCGGGACTAGGTTACAATGAGCAGTTCTTC.

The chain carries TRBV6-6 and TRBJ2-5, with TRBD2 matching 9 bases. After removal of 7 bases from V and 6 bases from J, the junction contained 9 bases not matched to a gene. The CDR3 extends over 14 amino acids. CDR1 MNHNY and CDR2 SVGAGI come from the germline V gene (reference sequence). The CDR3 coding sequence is TGTGCCAGCAAAAGACTAGCGGAATCAAAGACCCAGTACTTC. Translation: CASKRLAESKTQYF.

The CDR3 sequence: CASSLARGPEQYF. The CDR3 DNA reads TGTGCCAGCAGCTTAGCGCGGGGTCCCGAGCAGTACTTC. The rearrangement uses TRBV7-9 and TRBJ2-7; D might be TRBD2 (6 bases). CDR1 is SEHNR and CDR2 is FQNEAQ in the germline V gene (reference sequence). Trimming took off 0 bases at V and 6 bases at J, with 9 bases between the two ends. The CDR3 covers 13 residues.

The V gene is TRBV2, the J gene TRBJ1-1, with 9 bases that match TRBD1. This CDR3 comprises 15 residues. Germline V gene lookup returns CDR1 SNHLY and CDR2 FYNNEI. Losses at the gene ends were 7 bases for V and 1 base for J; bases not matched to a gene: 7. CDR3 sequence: CASNSQGAGNTEAFF. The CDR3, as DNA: TGTGCCAGCAACTCACAGGGGGCAGGGAACACTGAAGCTTTCTTT.

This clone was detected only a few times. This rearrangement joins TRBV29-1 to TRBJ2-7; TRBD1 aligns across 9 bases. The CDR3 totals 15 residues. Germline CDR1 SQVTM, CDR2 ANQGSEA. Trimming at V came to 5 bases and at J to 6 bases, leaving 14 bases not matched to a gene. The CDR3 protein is CSVQPIQGAHLEQYF. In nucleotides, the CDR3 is TGCAGCGTTCAACCTATACAGGGGGCGCATCTCGAGCAGTACTTC.

The CDR3 reads CASSPGAGYGETQYF. DNA of the CDR3: TGTGCCAGCTCACCAGGGGCAGGGTATGGAGAGACCCAGTACTTC. The rearrangement links TRBV18 to TRBJ2-5; D is possibly TRBD1 (5 bases). The CDR3 spans 15 residues. Germline CDR1 is KGHSH and CDR2 is LQKENI. V was clipped by 2 bases and J by 4 bases, with 14 bases between them.

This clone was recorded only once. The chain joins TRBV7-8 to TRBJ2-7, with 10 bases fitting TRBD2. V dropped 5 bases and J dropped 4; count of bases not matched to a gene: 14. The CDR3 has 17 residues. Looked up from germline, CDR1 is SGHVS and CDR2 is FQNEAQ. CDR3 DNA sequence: TGTGCCAGCAGCGCCGGGACCTCACTAGCGGGGAAGTACGAGCAGTACTTC. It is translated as CASSAGTSLAGKYEQYF.

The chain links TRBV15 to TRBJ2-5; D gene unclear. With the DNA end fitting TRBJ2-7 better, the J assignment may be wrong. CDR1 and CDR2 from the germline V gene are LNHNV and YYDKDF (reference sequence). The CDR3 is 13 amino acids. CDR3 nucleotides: TGTGCCACCAGCAGGAGGCAGACCTACGAGCAGTACTTC. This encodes CATSRRQTYEQYF.

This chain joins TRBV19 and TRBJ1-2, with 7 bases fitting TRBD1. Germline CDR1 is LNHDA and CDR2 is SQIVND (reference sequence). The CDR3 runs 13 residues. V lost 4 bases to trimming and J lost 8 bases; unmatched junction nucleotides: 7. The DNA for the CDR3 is TGTGCCAGTAGTACTCTGACAGGGACGGGCTACACCTTC. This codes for CASSTLTGTGYTF.

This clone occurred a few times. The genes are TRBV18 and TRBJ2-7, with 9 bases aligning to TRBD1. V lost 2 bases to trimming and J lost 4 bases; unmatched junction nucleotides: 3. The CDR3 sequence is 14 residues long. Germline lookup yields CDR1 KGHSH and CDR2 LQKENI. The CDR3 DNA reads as TGTGCCAGCTCACCAAGGACAGGGGAGTACGAGCAGTACTTC. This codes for CASSPRTGEYEQYF.

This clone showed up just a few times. CDR3 in amino acids: CASSLAVQETQYF. The CDR3 DNA is TGTGCCAGCAGCTTGGCAGTTCAAGAGACCCAGTACTTC. The V call is TRBV5-4, the J call TRBJ2-5; D unresolved. CDR1 SGHNT and CDR2 YYREEE come from the germline V gene (reference sequence). Trimming removed 0 bases at V and 2 bases at J, with 5 bases between. CDR3 size: 13 residues. The full variable domain, with the rest looked up from reference TRBV5-4 and TRBJ2-5, is ETGVTQSPTHLIKTRGQQVTLRCSSQSGHNTVSWYQQALGQGPQFIFQYYREEENGRGNFPPRFSGLQFPNYSSELNVNALELDDSALYLCASSLAVQETQYFGPGTRLLVL.

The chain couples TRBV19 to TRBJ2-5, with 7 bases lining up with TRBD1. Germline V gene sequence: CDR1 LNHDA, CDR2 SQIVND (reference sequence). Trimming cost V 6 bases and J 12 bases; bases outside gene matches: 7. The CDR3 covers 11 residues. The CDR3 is CASRSSDREYF. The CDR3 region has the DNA TGTGCCAGTAGGAGCTCCGACAGGGAGTACTTC.

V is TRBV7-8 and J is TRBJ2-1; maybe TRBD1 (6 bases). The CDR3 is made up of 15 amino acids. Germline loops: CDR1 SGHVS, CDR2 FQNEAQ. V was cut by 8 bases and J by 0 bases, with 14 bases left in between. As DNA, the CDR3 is TGTGCCAGCGCCTCCGGGACAAGCTCCTACAATGAGCAGTTCTTC. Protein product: CASASGTSSYNEQFF.

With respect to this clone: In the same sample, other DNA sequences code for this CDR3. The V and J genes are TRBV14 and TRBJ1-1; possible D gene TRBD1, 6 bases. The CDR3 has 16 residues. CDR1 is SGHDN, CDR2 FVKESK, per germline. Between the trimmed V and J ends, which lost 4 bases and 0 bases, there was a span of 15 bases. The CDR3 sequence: CASSLLPGQLNTEAFF. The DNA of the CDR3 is TGTGCCAGCAGCCTGCTCCCGGGACAATTGAACACTGAAGCTTTCTTT.

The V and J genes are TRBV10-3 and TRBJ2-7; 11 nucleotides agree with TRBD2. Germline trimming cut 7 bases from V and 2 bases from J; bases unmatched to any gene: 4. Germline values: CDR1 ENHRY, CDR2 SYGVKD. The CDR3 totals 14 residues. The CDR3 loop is CAIKGLAGPYEQYF. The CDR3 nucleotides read TGTGCCATCAAAGGACTAGCGGGTCCCTACGAGCAGTACTTC.

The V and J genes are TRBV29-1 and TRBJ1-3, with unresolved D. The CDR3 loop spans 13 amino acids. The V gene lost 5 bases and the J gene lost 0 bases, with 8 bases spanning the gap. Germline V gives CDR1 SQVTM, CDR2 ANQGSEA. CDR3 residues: CSVLRSSGNTIYF. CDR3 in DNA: TGCAGCGTTTTGCGGAGCTCTGGAAACACCATATATTTT.

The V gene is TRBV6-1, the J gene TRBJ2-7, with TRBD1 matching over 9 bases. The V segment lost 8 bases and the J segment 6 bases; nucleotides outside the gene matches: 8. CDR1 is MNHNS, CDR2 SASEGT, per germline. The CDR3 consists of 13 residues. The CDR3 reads CASGRTGVGEQYF. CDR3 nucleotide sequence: TGTGCCAGCGGCCGGACAGGGGTGGGCGAGCAGTACTTC.

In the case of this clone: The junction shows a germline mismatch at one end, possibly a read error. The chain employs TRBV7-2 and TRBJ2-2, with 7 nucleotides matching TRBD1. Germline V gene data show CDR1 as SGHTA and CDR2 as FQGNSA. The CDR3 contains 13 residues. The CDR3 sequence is CASSLARTGELFF. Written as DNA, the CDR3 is TGTGCCAGCAGCTTAGCGCGAACAGGGGAGTTGTTTTTT.

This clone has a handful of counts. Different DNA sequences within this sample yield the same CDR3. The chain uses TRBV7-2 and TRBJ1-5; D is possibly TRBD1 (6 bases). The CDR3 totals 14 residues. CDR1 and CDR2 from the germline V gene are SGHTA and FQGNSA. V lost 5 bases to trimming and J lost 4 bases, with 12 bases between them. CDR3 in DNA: TGTGCCAGCAGCCCGGCACAGGGAAATCAGCCCCAGCATTTT. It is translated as CASSPAQGNQPQHF.

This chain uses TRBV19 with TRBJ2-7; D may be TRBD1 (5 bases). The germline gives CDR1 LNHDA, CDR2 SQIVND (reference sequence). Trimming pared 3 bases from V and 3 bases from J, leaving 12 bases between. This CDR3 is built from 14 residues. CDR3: CASSMMGHSYEQYF. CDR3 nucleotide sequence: TGTGCCAGTAGTATGATGGGGCACAGCTACGAGCAGTACTTC.

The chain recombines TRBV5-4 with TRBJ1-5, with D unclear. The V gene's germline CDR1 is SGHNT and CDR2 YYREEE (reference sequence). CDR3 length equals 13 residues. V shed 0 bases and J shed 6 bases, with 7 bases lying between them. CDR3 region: CASSLAPLQPQHF. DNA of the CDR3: TGTGCCAGCAGCTTGGCCCCCCTTCAGCCCCAGCATTTT.

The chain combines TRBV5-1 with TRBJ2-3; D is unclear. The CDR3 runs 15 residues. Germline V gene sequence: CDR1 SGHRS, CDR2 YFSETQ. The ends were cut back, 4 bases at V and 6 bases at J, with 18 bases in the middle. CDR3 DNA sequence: TGCGCCAGCAGCCCCACATCTAGGTCTCAGGATACGCAGTATTTT. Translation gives CASSPTSRSQDTQYF. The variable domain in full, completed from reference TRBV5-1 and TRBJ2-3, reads KAGVTQTPRYLIKTRGQQVTLSCSPISGHRSVSWYQQTPGQGLQFLFEYFSETQRNKGNFPGRFSGRQFSNSRSEMNVSTLELGDSALYLCASSPTSRSQDTQYFGPGTRLTVL.

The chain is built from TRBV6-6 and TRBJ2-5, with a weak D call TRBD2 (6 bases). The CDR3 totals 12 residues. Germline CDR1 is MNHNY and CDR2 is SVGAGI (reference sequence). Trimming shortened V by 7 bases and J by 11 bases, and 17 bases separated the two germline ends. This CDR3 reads CASTSRGGEQYF. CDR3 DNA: TGTGCCAGCACATCAAGGGGAGGAGAGCAGTACTTC.

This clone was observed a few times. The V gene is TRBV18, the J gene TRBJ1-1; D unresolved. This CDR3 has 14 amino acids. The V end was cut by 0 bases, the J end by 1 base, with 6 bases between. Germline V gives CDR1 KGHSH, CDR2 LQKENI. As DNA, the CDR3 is TGTGCCAGCTCACCACCAGTCGGGAACACTGAAGCTTTCTTT. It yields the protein CASSPPVGNTEAFF.